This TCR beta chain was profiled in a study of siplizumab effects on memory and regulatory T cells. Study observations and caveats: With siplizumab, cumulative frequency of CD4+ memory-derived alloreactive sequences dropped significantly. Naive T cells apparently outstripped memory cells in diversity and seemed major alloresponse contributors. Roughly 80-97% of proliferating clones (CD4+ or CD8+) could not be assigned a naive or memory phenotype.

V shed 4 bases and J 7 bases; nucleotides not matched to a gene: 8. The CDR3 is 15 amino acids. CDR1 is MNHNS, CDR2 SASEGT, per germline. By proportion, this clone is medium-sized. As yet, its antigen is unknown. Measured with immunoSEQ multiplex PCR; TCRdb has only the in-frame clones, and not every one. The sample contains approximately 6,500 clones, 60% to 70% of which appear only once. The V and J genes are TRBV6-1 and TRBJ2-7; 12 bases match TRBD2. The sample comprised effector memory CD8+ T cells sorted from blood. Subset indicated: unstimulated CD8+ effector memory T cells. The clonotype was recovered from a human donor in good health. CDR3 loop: CASSASSGGAAEQYF. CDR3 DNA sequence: TGTGCCAGCAGTGCATCTAGCGGGGGGGCCGCGGAGCAGTACTTC.